This is a list of T cell receptor beta chains from one sample in a study of post-analysis software for immune sequencing data. TCRdb ran MiXCR on the PCR reads and lists one entry per CDR3 protein. Of 650,000 to 850,000 distinct CDR3 sequences in the sample, 46% are singletons; the top ten hold approximately 4.4%. The sequencing sample was made of blood. The receptors come from a girl under 18 with multiple sclerosis. The CDR3 runs from the conserved cysteine through the conserved F or W. The D gene is left open where the match is weak. Some rows mark clone size as missing; the rest say once, few, many or name a class of expanded clone.

J gene	clone size	CDR3 length	V gene	D gene	CDR3 protein	CDR3 DNA
TRBJ2-1	few	17	TRBV3-1	TRBD2	CASSQKGRGRAYNEQFF	TGTGCCAGCAGCCAAAAGGGGAGGGGTAGGGCCTACAATGAGCAGTTCTTC
TRBJ1-2	NA	13	TRBV5-1	NA	CASSSDNANGYTF	TGCGCCAGCAGCTCAGACAACGCGAATGGCTACACCTTC
TRBJ2-7	few	15	TRBV5-1	NA	CASSWGQGPSYEQYF	TGCGCCAGCAGCTGGGGGCAGGGACCCTCCTACGAGCAGTACTTC
TRBJ2-3	few	15	TRBV15	TRBD1	CATSRVQGASDTQYF	TGTGCCACCAGCAGAGTGCAGGGGGCCTCAGATACGCAGTATTTT
TRBJ1-1	NA	14	TRBV20-1	NA	CSGTQGRRNTEAFF	TGCAGTGGCACACAGGGACGCAGGAACACTGAAGCTTTCTTT
TRBJ2-4	NA	15	TRBV7-9	NA	CASSLAGAPKNIQYF	TGTGCCAGCAGCTTAGCAGGGGCCCCTAAAAACATTCAGTACTTC
TRBJ2-7	few	14	TRBV20-1	NA	CSARSAVRTHEQYF	TGCAGTGCTAGGTCGGCGGTTCGTACCCACGAGCAGTACTTC
TRBJ2-5	few	16	TRBV20-1	TRBD2	CSASRLAGGPRETQYF	TGCAGTGCTAGCCGACTAGCGGGAGGGCCGCGAGAGACCCAGTACTTC
TRBJ2-5	NA	14	TRBV18	NA	CASSPRPDKETQYF	TGTGCCAGCTCACCACGGCCGGACAAAGAGACCCAGTACTTC
TRBJ2-7	once	12	TRBV29-1	NA	CSVDRGGYEQYF	TGCAGCGTTGATCGGGGCGGCTACGAGCAGTACTTC
TRBJ1-5	few	15	TRBV20-1	TRBD1	CSVRLGTGGNQPQHF	TGCAGTGTTAGGTTGGGGACAGGGGGCAATCAGCCCCAGCATTTT
TRBJ1-1	NA	14	TRBV10-2	NA	CASSHANQNTEAFF	TGCGCCAGCAGCCACGCCAATCAAAACACTGAAGCTTTCTTT
TRBJ2-3	NA	12	TRBV28	NA	CASRSKADTQYF	TGTGCCAGCAGGTCGAAGGCGGATACGCAGTATTTT
TRBJ2-7	few	13	TRBV20-1	NA	CSAPGSLAYEQYF	TGCAGTGCGCCGGGGTCGCTTGCTTACGAGCAGTACTTC
TRBJ2-6	few	16	TRBV6-5	NA	CASSYRQPLGANVLTF	TGTGCCAGCAGTTACCGACAGCCTCTTGGGGCCAACGTCCTGACTTTC